The entry that follows covers one T cell receptor beta chain sequence. V shed 1 base and J 10 bases; nucleotides not matched to a gene: 7. Per germline, CDR1 LNHDA and CDR2 SQIVND (reference sequence). This CDR3 is built from 16 residues. The PCR ran on 60 Vbeta and 13 Jbeta primers. Libraries were prepared by immunoSEQ multiplex PCR; TCRdb keeps only in-frame clonotypes and omits some of them. The sample has 110,000 to 150,000 clones; over 60% are singletons. This specimen comes from a study of cytomegalovirus exposure and HLA in healthy donors. The clonotype comes from a male donor in good health and CMV-seropositive. The chain has TRBV19 and TRBJ2-1; 13 bases align to TRBD2. The sample comprised PBMCs. The CDR3 spells CASSIVRGLAGTEQFF. In DNA, the CDR3 is TGTGCCAGTAGTATAGTAAGGGGACTAGCGGGAACCGAGCAGTTCTTC.